This TCR beta chain originates from a study of cytomegalovirus exposure and HLA in healthy donors. The PCR used 60 Vbeta and 13 Jbeta primers. This table comes from immunoSEQ multiplex PCR, and its TCRdb copy is limited to in-frame clones, with some not included. This table lists 50,000 to 60,000 clones. CDR1 is SGHRS and CDR2 is YFSETQ in the germline V gene. The length of the CDR3 is 16 residues. V lost 4 bases, J lost 5 bases, and 13 bases stayed unmatched. The clonotype was recovered from a male donor in good health and CMV-seronegative. The sequencing sample was made of PBMCs. The chain has TRBV5-1 and TRBJ2-5, with 8 positions matching TRBD2. CDR3 bases: TGCGCCAGCAGCCCTCTTTTAGCGGGGCCTCGGGAGACCCAGTACTTC. Amino acids: CASSPLLAGPRETQYF.